This T cell receptor beta chain was captured in a study of blood T cell repertoires in COVID-19. Per the original data handling: Estimation of nucleated cell counts was performed using reference gene primer amplification. Sequenced by immunoSEQ multiplex PCR; TCRdb stores in-frame clones only, minus some. V and J calls and clone size follow that table, whereas D and trimming were derived from the DNA. This table has some 350,000 clones, more than 70% appearing once. The ends lost 4 bases at V and 6 bases at J; junction bases unmatched: 5. In germline, CDR1 is MNHEY, CDR2 SMNVEV (reference sequence). CDR3 length: 15 residues.

The source of this sequence is a man aged 30-40 years with active or convalescent COVID-19. The sequenced material came from peripheral blood. The chain has TRBV27 and TRBJ1-5; TRBD1 matches at 11 bases. This CDR3 is CASSSGTGGRQPQHF. The CDR3 coding sequence is TGTGCCAGCAGTTCCGGGACAGGGGGACGTCAGCCCCAGCATTTT.